The 8 T cell receptor beta chains given below trace back to one sample, sequenced in a study of identical twins. A single record per CDR3 protein comes from TCRdb applying MiXCR to the 5' RACE reads. The sample holds hundreds of thousands of distinct CDR3 sequences, 18% seen once. These data also featured in a second study, about T cells expressing NK-cell markers.

The sequencing input was PBMCs. The receptors were gathered from a woman aged 18-29 years in good health.

The rearrangement links TRBV10-3 to TRBJ1-2, with unresolved D. Germline assignment: CDR1 ENHRY and CDR2 SYGVKD. The V end lost 6 bases, the J end lost 5 bases, and 7 bases lay between the germline ends. CDR3 size: 11 residues. The CDR3 here is CAIRQEYGYTF. The DNA for the CDR3 is TGTGCCATCAGGCAGGAGTATGGCTACACCTTC.

The CDR3 loop is CASSLGSGSSGANVLTF. The CDR3 DNA follows: TGCGCCAGCAGCTTGGGTAGCGGGAGCTCTGGGGCCAACGTCCTGACTTTC. J is TRBJ2-6 and V is TRBV5-1, with 9 bases matching TRBD2. This CDR3 spans 17 amino acids. J was trimmed by 0 bases and V by 0 bases; bases with no gene match: 1. Germline V gene data show CDR1 as SGHRS and CDR2 as YFSETQ.

As regards this clonotype: A clone one base away is much larger, so this may be a read error. The CDR3 here is CASSRRTSERDEQFF. In DNA form, the CDR3 reads TGCGCCAGCAGTCGAAGGACTAGCGAGAGGGATGAGCAGTTCTTC. The chain has TRBV5-1 and TRBJ2-1; 9 positions agree with TRBD2. The CDR3 is 15 residues long. With V trimmed by 5 bases and J by 8 bases, 11 bases remained unmatched. Germline V lookup: CDR1 SGHRS, CDR2 YFSETQ.

This clonotype was seen repeatedly, ten times or more. J is TRBJ2-7 and V is TRBV6-5; D gene uncertain. The germline gives CDR1 MNHEY, CDR2 SVGAGI. The CDR3 has 11 amino acids. V lost 6 bases and J lost 3, with 6 bases in between. CDR3: CASRSFYEQYF. The CDR3 DNA sequence: TGTGCCAGCAGGTCCTTCTACGAGCAGTACTTC.

This clonotype was counted only a few times. The J gene is TRBJ2-7, the V gene TRBV7-9; D might be TRBD1 or TRBD2, each matching 5 bases. From germline, CDR1 is SEHNR and CDR2 FQNEAQ (reference sequence). V was pared by 3 bases and J by 4 bases, with 10 bases between. The CDR3 has 13 amino acids. The CDR3 spells CASSFNGAYEQYF. The CDR3 DNA follows: TGTGCCAGCAGCTTCAACGGGGCTTACGAGCAGTACTTC.

This chain uses TRBV29-1 with TRBJ2-7; D might be TRBD1 (6 bases). CDR1 is SQVTM and CDR2 is ANQGSEA in the germline V gene. The V gene lost 4 bases and the J gene lost 7 bases, with 17 bases spanning the gap. CDR3 length: 13 amino acids. The CDR3 nucleotides read TGCAGCGTTGTCCCAGGGGAAGTGAGAGAGCAGTACTTC. Residues: CSVVPGEVREQYF.

This sequence joins TRBV6-2 or TRBV6-3 and TRBJ2-1; 10 bases align to TRBD2. The CDR3 has 16 residues. CDR1 is MNHEY and CDR2 is SVGEGT in the germline V gene. After removal of 1 base from V and 6 bases from J, the junction contained 6 bases not matched to a gene. The CDR3 protein is CASSYWPSGGINEQFF. The CDR3 DNA sequence: TGTGCCAGCAGTTACTGGCCTAGCGGGGGAATCAATGAGCAGTTCTTC.

This chain connects TRBV20-1 to TRBJ1-2, with 7 bases fitting TRBD1. With 6 bases clipped from V and 3 bases from J, the junction kept 4 bases outside the gene matches. The CDR3 totals 12 residues. Per germline, CDR1 DFQATT and CDR2 SNEGSKA (reference sequence). The CDR3 nucleotides read TGCAGTGCCCGGCAGGGGGACTATGGCTACACCTTC. Amino acids: CSARQGDYGYTF.